This T cell receptor (beta chain) was documented in a study of blood T cell repertoires in COVID-19. The authors' processing: Amplification of reference gene primers provided the estimated nucleated cell counts. TCRdb's copy holds only in-frame clones and misses some; the assay was immunoSEQ multiplex PCR. V and J calls and clone size are those listed in that table; D and trimming were worked out from the DNA. The sample holds approximately 100,000 clones, 69% seen once. The CDR3 totals 14 residues. Germline CDR1 and CDR2: SNHLY and FYNNEI. Trimming pared 4 bases from V and 2 bases from J, leaving 11 bases between.

The gene calls are TRBV2 and TRBJ1-2, with D maybe TRBD1 (5 bases). Sequenced input: peripheral blood. The clonotype was recovered from a man older than 75 with acute or convalescent COVID-19. CDR3 coding DNA: TGTGCCAGCAGTGGGGGCAGGAAAAACTATGGCTACACCTTC. This translates into CASSGGRKNYGYTF. Supplemented by reference TRBV2 and TRBJ1-2, the full variable domain reads EPEVTQTPSHQVTQMGQEVILRCVPISNHLYFYWYRQILGQKVEFLVSFYNNEISEKSEIFDDQFSVERPDGSNFTLKIRSTKLEDSAMYFCASSGGRKNYGYTFGSGTRLTVV.